What follows are 27 T cell receptor beta chains derived from one specimen sequenced in a study of T cell responses to AZD1222 COVID-19 vaccine. Profiling relied on immunoSEQ multiplex PCR, and the TCRdb table lists in-frame clones only, not all of them. The sample gives 100,000 or so clones, roughly 91% of which show up once; around 17% is in the top ten. Material: peripheral blood, obtained on day 0 of AZD1222 vaccination. These receptors were obtained from an adult in good health.

The chain is built from TRBV10-1 and TRBJ2-1; 10 positions agree with TRBD1. CDR1 and CDR2 (germline): WNHNN, SYGVQD (reference sequence). The CDR3 is 15 amino acids. J was trimmed by 5 bases and V by 0 bases; bases with no gene match: 1. CDR3 loop: CASSESGQGHNEQFF. The CDR3 nucleotides read TGCGCCAGCAGTGAGTCGGGACAGGGGCACAATGAGCAGTTCTTC.

This chain uses TRBV4-2 with TRBJ2-1; D is possibly TRBD1 or TRBD2 (5 bases each). The CDR3 extends over 16 amino acids. The germline CDR1 and CDR2 sequences are LGHNA and YNFKEQ. Deletions cut 0 bases from V and 2 bases from J, with 11 bases between. CDR3 sequence reads: CASSQDFEGPYNEQFF. The CDR3 bases are TGTGCCAGCAGCCAAGATTTTGAGGGACCCTACAATGAGCAGTTCTTC.

This clone appeared many times. The CDR3 protein is CASSDGTGIEKLFF. CDR3 nucleotide sequence: TGCGCCAGCAGCGACGGGACAGGGATTGAAAAACTGTTTTTT. This chain connects TRBV5-1 to TRBJ1-4; 9 bases are a match to TRBD1. V gave up 4 bases and J gave up 7 bases; unmatched junction bases: 5. Per germline, CDR1 SGHRS and CDR2 YFSETQ. The CDR3 is made up of 14 amino acids.

The rearrangement links TRBV27 to TRBJ1-1; D not certain. The length of the CDR3 is 12 residues. The V and J ends lost 10 bases and 2 bases respectively, with 11 bases between them. Germline CDR1 MNHEY, CDR2 SMNVEV (reference sequence). In DNA, the CDR3 is TGTGCCACCCGATGGGGTAACACTGAAGCTTTCTTT. It codes for CATRWGNTEAFF.

The chain is built from TRBV7-9 and TRBJ2-2, with D perhaps given as TRBD1 or TRBD2 (5 bases each). Germline CDR1 and CDR2: SEHNR and FQNEAQ (reference sequence). The CDR3 sequence is 13 residues long. V dropped 5 bases and J dropped 5 bases, with 9 bases sitting between them. The CDR3 protein is CASSRWGTGELFF. The CDR3, as DNA: TGTGCCAGCAGCCGATGGGGGACCGGGGAGCTGTTTTTT.

About this clone itself: The junction shows a germline mismatch at one end, possibly a read error. The rearrangement uses TRBV7-7 and TRBJ2-1; D not certain. The CDR3 spans 13 residues. Germline loops: CDR1 SSHAT, CDR2 FNYEAQ (reference sequence). CDR3 residues: CASSLLGYNEQFF. As DNA, the CDR3 is TGTGCTAGCAGCTTGTTAGGGTATAATGAGCAGTTCTTC.

The CDR3 nucleotides are TGTGCCAGCAGCTTGGAAGCGGGAGGCCTCGGAAGTTACAATGAGCAGTTCTTC. Encoded protein: CASSLEAGGLGSYNEQFF. The chain couples TRBV7-2 to TRBJ2-1; TRBD2 agrees at 9 bases. There are 18 residues in the CDR3. Germline loops: CDR1 SGHTA, CDR2 FQGNSA. V shed 3 bases, J shed 4 bases, and the junction held 13 bases outside the gene matches.

J is TRBJ2-1 and V is TRBV28; no definite D call. Germline CDR1 is MDHEN and CDR2 is SYDVKM. V shed 6 bases and J shed 8 bases, with 8 bases lying between them. CDR3 size: 11 residues. The CDR3 reads CASSQRYEQFF. The CDR3 nucleotides read TGTGCCAGCAGCCAACGGTATGAGCAGTTCTTC.

This chain uses TRBV28 with TRBJ1-2; 10 bases fit TRBD1. The length of the CDR3 is 17 residues. The J segment lost 6 bases and the V segment lost 1 base, leaving 11 bases of the junction unmatched. The germline gives CDR1 MDHEN, CDR2 SYDVKM. The CDR3 sequence is CASSLLPTGTGEDGYTF. The CDR3 nucleotides read TGTGCCAGCAGTTTATTGCCGACCGGGACAGGGGAGGATGGCTACACCTTC.

The V gene is TRBV14, the J gene TRBJ1-1; 10 nucleotides align to TRBD1. This CDR3 is 18 amino acids long. Unmatched junction bases numbered 10, after V lost 3 bases and J lost 0 bases. Germline V gives CDR1 SGHDN, CDR2 FVKESK. As DNA, the CDR3 is TGTGCCAGCAGCCATTTGACAGGGGGCGTAATCATGAACACTGAAGCTTTCTTT. It encodes CASSHLTGGVIMNTEAFF.

V and J are TRBV29-1 and TRBJ1-1; 8 nucleotides match TRBD1. The CDR3 spans 15 residues. The ends lost 6 bases at V and 0 bases at J; junction bases unmatched: 9. Looked up from germline, CDR1 is SQVTM and CDR2 is ANQGSEA. The CDR3 nucleotides are TGCAGCGTACGACAGGGGTGGAACATGAACACTGAAGCTTTCTTT. Amino acids: CSVRQGWNMNTEAFF.

The chain is built from TRBV20-1 and TRBJ2-7, with no clear D. Trimming cost V 6 bases and J 0 bases, with 6 bases left between them. This CDR3 has 11 amino acids. CDR1 is DFQATT and CDR2 is SNEGSKA in the germline V gene (reference sequence). The DNA for the CDR3 is TGCAGTGCGGCCGCCTCCTACGAGCAGTACTTC. As protein: CSAAASYEQYF.

This chain joins TRBV29-1 and TRBJ1-2; maybe TRBD1 (6 bases). CDR3 length: 14 residues. Trimming cost V 3 bases and J 2 bases, with 13 bases left between them. CDR1 is SQVTM and CDR2 is ANQGSEA in the germline V gene. This CDR3 reads CSVEAGGPNYGYTF. The CDR3 DNA follows: TGCAGCGTTGAGGCTGGGGGCCCGAACTATGGCTACACCTTC.

The chain recombines TRBV19 with TRBJ1-4; D perhaps matches TRBD1 (6 bases). This CDR3 is built from 18 residues. Between the trimmed V and J ends, which lost 6 bases and 8 bases, there was a span of 28 bases. Germline V gene lookup returns CDR1 LNHDA and CDR2 SQIVND (reference sequence). CDR3 DNA: TGTGCCAGTAGCCTCGACAGGCTAGACGATACGGTAGGGGAAAAACTGTTTTTT. Translating it yields CASSLDRLDDTVGEKLFF.

The genes are TRBV2 and TRBJ1-2, with D uncertain. The germline V gene encodes CDR1 SNHLY and CDR2 FYNNEI. The germline V and J ends were trimmed by 6 bases and 4 bases, with 18 bases remaining between them. CDR3 length equals 15 residues. The CDR3: CASRTLARRSYGYTF. The CDR3 DNA reads TGTGCCAGCAGAACCCTGGCCAGACGATCCTATGGCTACACCTTC.

The chain links TRBV3-1 (or the pseudogene TRBV3-2) to TRBJ1-2; D is unresolved. Trimming pared 5 bases from V and 8 bases from J, leaving 12 bases between. The CDR3 loop spans 12 amino acids. Germline V lookup: CDR1 LGHDT, CDR2 YNNKEL (reference sequence). CDR3 residues: CASSADVRGYTF. DNA for the CDR3: TGTGCCAGCAGCGCCGATGTCCGGGGCTACACCTTC.

The chain employs TRBV18 and TRBJ1-1, with TRBD1 matching 10 bases. CDR3 length: 13 amino acids. V dropped 3 bases and J dropped 6; count of bases not matched to a gene: 1. Germline V gene data show CDR1 as KGHSH and CDR2 as LQKENI. The CDR3 coding sequence is TGTGCCAGCTCACCCGGACAGGGGGCTGAAGCTTTCTTT. Its protein is CASSPGQGAEAFF.

The chain uses TRBV4-1 and TRBJ2-2, with TRBD2 matching 11 bases. Germline values: CDR1 MGHRA, CDR2 YSYEKL. Trimming removed 0 bases from V and 3 bases from J; junction bases left unmatched: 15. This CDR3 contains 21 residues. CDR3 nucleotides: TGCGCCAGCAGCCAAGATGGTATAACTAGCGGGGGAGCTAGGGACACCGGGGAGCTGTTTTTT. It specifies CASSQDGITSGGARDTGELFF.

The CDR3 DNA reads TGCGCCAGCGGCTCGGGACAACATAATTCACCCCTCCACTTT. Protein: CASGSGQHNSPLHF. The genes are TRBV5-1 and TRBJ1-6; possibly TRBD1 for D (6 bases). CDR1 and CDR2 (germline): SGHRS, YFSETQ. The CDR3 covers 14 residues. V dropped 7 bases and J dropped 5 bases, with 13 bases sitting between them.

The chain recombines TRBV5-1 with TRBJ1-2; the D gene is possibly TRBD1 (6 bases). The CDR3 totals 15 residues. Germline CDR1 reads SGHRS; CDR2 reads YFSETQ. The ends were cut back, 2 bases at V and 7 bases at J, with 18 bases in the middle. The CDR3 is CASSLNLGQSGGYTF. Written as DNA, the CDR3 is TGCGCCAGCAGCTTAAACCTCGGACAGTCCGGTGGCTACACCTTC.

This chain connects TRBV28 to TRBJ1-1; maybe TRBD1 (6 bases). The CDR3 spans 15 residues. The germline V gene has CDR1 MDHEN and CDR2 SYDVKM. The ends were cut back, 6 bases at V and 4 bases at J, with 18 bases in the middle. The CDR3 DNA reads TGTGCCAGCAGGGGGAGGGACAAGCTGGGCACTGAAGCTTTCTTT. As protein: CASRGRDKLGTEAFF.

This clone has just one count. CDR3 protein: CASSLVVVRADTQYF. CDR3 nucleotide sequence: TGCGCCAGCAGCTTGGTGGTAGTCAGGGCAGATACGCAGTATTTT. The rearrangement links TRBV5-1 to TRBJ2-3; perhaps TRBD1 as D (5 bases). Germline V lookup: CDR1 SGHRS, CDR2 YFSETQ. V was clipped by 0 bases and J by 4 bases, with 12 bases between them. There are 15 residues in the CDR3. Complete variable domain (other parts from reference TRBV5-1 and TRBJ2-3): KAGVTQTPRYLIKTRGQQVTLSCSPISGHRSVSWYQQTPGQGLQFLFEYFSETQRNKGNFPGRFSGRQFSNSRSEMNVSTLELGDSALYLCASSLVVVRADTQYFGPGTRLTVL.

Only one count was recorded for this clone. V gene TRBV6-5 combines with J gene TRBJ1-6; a possible D gene is TRBD1 (5 bases). Germline CDR1 reads MNHEY; CDR2 reads SVGAGI. The length of the CDR3 is 15 residues. Trimming shortened V by 5 bases and J by 7 bases, and 15 bases separated the two germline ends. The CDR3 DNA follows: TGTGCCAGCAGTCCTCCAGCGGGGGGGAATTCACCCCTCCACTTT. Amino acid sequence: CASSPPAGGNSPLHF.

The chain combines TRBV2 with TRBJ2-1; 10 bases map to TRBD2. Germline-derived CDR1 and CDR2 are SNHLY and FYNNEI. The CDR3 is made up of 14 amino acids. Unmatched junction bases numbered 8, after V lost 8 bases and J lost 7 bases. The CDR3: CASCRTSGGNEQFF. In nucleotides, the CDR3 is TGTGCCAGCTGTAGGACTAGCGGAGGGAATGAGCAGTTCTTC.

The chain joins TRBV5-1 to TRBJ2-5, with 7 bases identical to TRBD2. With 2 bases clipped from V and 4 bases from J, the junction kept 8 bases outside the gene matches. Germline loops: CDR1 SGHRS, CDR2 YFSETQ. This CDR3 region has 15 residues. CDR3 in amino acids: CASSLVAGRGETQYF. The CDR3 DNA reads as TGCGCCAGCAGCTTAGTAGCGGGTCGAGGAGAGACCCAGTACTTC.

The chain couples TRBV2 to TRBJ2-7; D gene unclear. The CDR3 extends over 13 amino acids. V was pared by 1 base and J by 3 bases, with 7 bases between. Germline CDR1 is SNHLY and CDR2 is FYNNEI. CDR3 DNA: TGTGCCAGCAGTGAAGGGTTGGGCTACGAGCAGTACTTC. As protein: CASSEGLGYEQYF.

The V gene is TRBV14, the J gene TRBJ2-5; D unresolved. The CDR3 is 14 amino acids. The V end lost 4 bases, the J end lost 3 bases, and 12 bases lay between the germline ends. Germline V CDR1 and CDR2: SGHDN, FVKESK. As DNA, the CDR3 is TGTGCCAGCAGCCCGCGTCCTCGGAAAGAGACCCAGTACTTC. Translating gives CASSPRPRKETQYF.